A selection of T cell receptor beta chains follows, all from one sample in a study of cytomegalovirus exposure and HLA in healthy donors. Clones were sequenced by immunoSEQ multiplex PCR, and TCRdb holds only the in-frame ones, with some missing. This table holds 95,000 to 150,000 clones, about 86% found once. The sample consisted of PBMCs. These receptors all come from a woman aged 40 to 49 in good health and CMV-seronegative. Both conserved end residues are part of each CDR3. Fields, in order: V gene, D gene, clone size, J gene, CDR3 DNA, CDR3 protein. A D gene is named only where the DNA matches it firmly. Clone size is not always given. Where it is, it says once, few, many or a class for expanded clones.

TRBV5-1	NA	NA	TRBJ2-7	TGCGCCAGCAGCAGACAGGAAAAGTCCTACGAGCAGTACTTC	CASSRQEKSYEQYF
TRBV6-1	TRBD2	NA	TRBJ2-7	TGTGCCAGCAGTGAAGCTGGAGTAGCGGGGTATAACGAGCAGTACTTC	CASSEAGVAGYNEQYF
TRBV5-3	NA	NA	TRBJ2-7	TGTGCCAGAAGCCTTACCCCGGGGTCCTACGAGCAGTACTTC	CARSLTPGSYEQYF
TRBV18	NA	NA	TRBJ1-2	TGTGCCAGCTCACCCCAGGACAGAACTAACTATGGCTACACCTTC	CASSPQDRTNYGYTF
TRBV4-1	TRBD1	few	TRBJ1-2	TGCGCCAGCAGCCAAGATCATTGGGTGGTACAGGGGGTCCCCCCTGACTATGGCTACACCTTC	CASSQDHWVVQGVPPDYGYTF
TRBV18	TRBD1	once	TRBJ1-2	TGTGCCAGCTCACCCGCAGGGGGAAACTATGGCTACACCTTC	CASSPAGGNYGYTF
TRBV5-1	NA	NA	TRBJ1-3	TGCGCCAGCAGCTTGGGCAGGGGTGGAAACACCATATATTTT	CASSLGRGGNTIYF
TRBV6-5	NA	once	TRBJ1-5	TGTGCCAGCAGCCCGACGGGGAATCAGCCCCAGCATTTT	CASSPTGNQPQHF
TRBV5-5	NA	NA	TRBJ1-1	TGTGCCAGCAGCTCCGGGACACAGAACACTGAAGCTTTCTTT	CASSSGTQNTEAFF
TRBV2	NA	NA	TRBJ1-2	TGTGCCAGCAGTGAAGACGGGGTTTCGGGTGGCTACACCTTC	CASSEDGVSGGYTF
TRBV7-2	NA	NA	TRBJ1-5	TGTGCCAGCAGCGATTTGTCGGTTGGCAATCAGCCCCAGCATTTT	CASSDLSVGNQPQHF
TRBV7-9	NA	once	TRBJ1-1	TGTTCCAGCACGGGGCGGGGTAACACTGAAGCTTTCTTT	CSSTGRGNTEAFF
TRBV27	NA	NA	TRBJ1-1	TGTGCCAGTAGTTTACTCGGGGGGAACACTGAAGCTTTCTTT	CASSLLGGNTEAFF
TRBV7-9	TRBD2	NA	TRBJ2-1	TGTGCCAGCAGCCATGGACTAGCGGGAGACAATGAGCAGTTCTTC	CASSHGLAGDNEQFF
TRBV19	TRBD1	NA	TRBJ1-1	TGTGCCAGTACCGGGACAGATAACACTGAAGCTTTCTTT	CASTGTDNTEAFF